Below, 9 T cell receptor beta chains from the same sample are listed, as sequenced in a study of blood T cell repertoires in COVID-19. TCRdb keeps only in-frame clones here, not all; method: immunoSEQ multiplex PCR. The repertoire has about 480,000 clones, around 87% of them found once; the top ten carry about 1.7%. Sequencing was performed on PBMCs or T cells enriched from blood (not recorded which). These TCRs come from a woman between 40 and 50 years old who had recovered from COVID-19.

The chain recombines TRBV5-5 with TRBJ2-7, with 8 bases fitting TRBD2. There are 15 residues in the CDR3. The ends lost 4 bases at V and 1 base at J; junction bases unmatched: 7. Looked up from germline, CDR1 is SGHKS and CDR2 is YYEKEE (reference sequence). The CDR3 nucleotides are TGTGCCAGCAGCCCCCGGGGGGGCCTGTCCTACGAGCAGTACTTC. Translating it yields CASSPRGGLSYEQYF.

The chain is built from TRBV30 and TRBJ1-2, with 7 nucleotides matching TRBD1. Germline CDR1 GTSNPN, CDR2 SVGIG (reference sequence). The CDR3 runs 15 residues. Trimming at V came to 1 base and at J to 4 bases, leaving 9 bases not matched to a gene. The CDR3 is CAWSARRTGPYGYTF. In DNA form, the CDR3 reads TGTGCCTGGAGTGCCCGCCGGACAGGCCCCTATGGCTACACCTTC.

V usage is TRBV12-5 and J usage is TRBJ2-7; tentative D call: TRBD2 (6 bases). Trimming stripped 0 bases from V and 3 bases from J, with 12 bases between. CDR3 length: 15 residues. Per the germline V gene, CDR1 is LGHNT and CDR2 is FRNRAP. This CDR3 is CASGLVTSSDYEQYF. CDR3 coding DNA: TGTGCTAGTGGTTTGGTGACTAGTTCGGACTACGAGCAGTACTTC.

This sequence joins TRBV3-1 (or the pseudogene TRBV3-2) and TRBJ1-5; TRBD1 agrees at 9 bases. J was trimmed by 0 bases and V by 8 bases; bases with no gene match: 5. The CDR3 extends over 15 amino acids. The germline CDR1 and CDR2 sequences are LGHDT and YNNKEL (reference sequence). The CDR3 is CASGGTGNSNQPQHF. In DNA, the CDR3 is TGTGCCAGCGGAGGGACAGGGAATAGCAATCAGCCCCAGCATTTT.

The chain carries TRBV10-1 and TRBJ2-1; D is perhaps TRBD2 (5 bases). The CDR3 has 15 residues. The germline V gene encodes CDR1 WNHNN and CDR2 SYGVQD (reference sequence). Trimming left V 5 bases short and J 5 bases short, with 16 bases between. CDR3 nucleotides: TGCGCCAGCAGTTCTGGACTCGTGGATAACAATGAGCAGTTCTTC. As protein: CASSSGLVDNNEQFF.

The chain couples TRBV11-3 to TRBJ2-1, with D possibly TRBD2 on 5 matching bases. The CDR3 sequence is 17 residues long. Germline-derived CDR1 and CDR2 are SGHNT and YENEEA. The V end lost 2 bases, the J end lost 0 bases, and 14 bases lay between the germline ends. The CDR3 DNA follows: TGTGCCAGCAGCTTAAGCGGTAGCGCAAGCTCCTACAATGAGCAGTTCTTC. Its translation: CASSLSGSASSYNEQFF. Based on the CDR3 plus reference TRBV11-3 and TRBJ2-1, the full variable domain is EAGVVQSPRYKIIEKKQPVAFWCNPISGHNTLYWYLQNLGQGPELLIRYENEEAVDDSQLPKDRFSAERLKGVDSTLKIQPAELGDSAVYLCASSLSGSASSYNEQFFGPGTRLTVL.

V gene TRBV5-1 combines with J gene TRBJ1-1, with TRBD1 identical over 7 bases. Germline CDR1 and CDR2: SGHRS and YFSETQ. The CDR3 length is 16 residues. Losses at the gene ends were 4 bases for V and 3 bases for J; bases not matched to a gene: 12. The CDR3 DNA follows: TGCGCCAGCAGCCAACACACGACAGGGACGGACACTGAAGCTTTCTTT. Translated, it gives CASSQHTTGTDTEAFF. Full variable domain (remainder filled in from reference TRBV5-1 and TRBJ1-1): KAGVTQTPRYLIKTRGQQVTLSCSPISGHRSVSWYQQTPGQGLQFLFEYFSETQRNKGNFPGRFSGRQFSNSRSEMNVSTLELGDSALYLCASSQHTTGTDTEAFFGQGTRLTVV.

The genes are TRBV7-2 and TRBJ1-5, with D perhaps TRBD1 (5 bases). In germline, CDR1 is SGHTA, CDR2 FQGNSA. The V end was cut by 1 base, the J end by 0 bases, with 19 bases between. This CDR3 is built from 19 residues. The DNA of the CDR3 is TGTGCCAGCAGCTTAGAATTGGGGAGGGGCCAGTATAGCAATCAGCCCCAGCATTTT. Its translation: CASSLELGRGQYSNQPQHF.

A single count supports this clone. The chain carries TRBV13 and TRBJ2-5; 9 bases match TRBD1. The length of the CDR3 is 15 residues. J was trimmed by 5 bases and V by 5 bases; bases with no gene match: 9. Per the germline V gene, CDR1 is PRHDT and CDR2 is FYEKMQ (reference sequence). In nucleotides, the CDR3 is TGTGCCAGCAGCATGGGACAGGGTGGACGGGAGACCCAGTACTTC. This gives the protein CASSMGQGGRETQYF.